This T cell receptor beta chain was recorded in a study of control samples from healthy donors and cancer patients. This clone was found once. V trimming: 3 bases; J trimming: 12 bases; junction bases outside the gene matches: 2. The CDR3 loop spans 11 amino acids. Germline-derived CDR1 and CDR2 are SNHLY and FYNNEI. Data came from immunoSEQ multiplex PCR; TCRdb stores just in-frame clones and leaves some out. The data show approximately 49,000 clones, about 86% seen once. V and J are TRBV2 and TRBJ2-5; 9 positions agree with TRBD1. The sequencing input was PBMCs. This receptor was identified in a woman in her forties or fifties with lung cancer. CDR3: CASSERTGEYF. The CDR3 coding sequence is TGTGCCAGCAGTGAGAGGACAGGGGAGTACTTC.